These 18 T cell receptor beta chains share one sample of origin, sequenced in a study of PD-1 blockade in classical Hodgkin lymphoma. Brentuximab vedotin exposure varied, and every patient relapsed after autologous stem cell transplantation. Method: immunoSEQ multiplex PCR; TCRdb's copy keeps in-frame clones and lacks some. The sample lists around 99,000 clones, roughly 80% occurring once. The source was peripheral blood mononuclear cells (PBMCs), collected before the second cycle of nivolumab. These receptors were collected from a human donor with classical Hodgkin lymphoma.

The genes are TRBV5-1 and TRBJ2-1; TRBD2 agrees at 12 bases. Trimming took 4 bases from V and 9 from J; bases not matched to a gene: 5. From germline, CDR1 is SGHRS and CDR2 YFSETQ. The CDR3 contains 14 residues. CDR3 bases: TGCGCCAGCAGCACCCCTAGCGGGAGGGTTGAGCAGTTCTTC. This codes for CASSTPSGRVEQFF. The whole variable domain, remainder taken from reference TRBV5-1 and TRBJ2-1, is KAGVTQTPRYLIKTRGQQVTLSCSPISGHRSVSWYQQTPGQGLQFLFEYFSETQRNKGNFPGRFSGRQFSNSRSEMNVSTLELGDSALYLCASSTPSGRVEQFFGPGTRLTVL.

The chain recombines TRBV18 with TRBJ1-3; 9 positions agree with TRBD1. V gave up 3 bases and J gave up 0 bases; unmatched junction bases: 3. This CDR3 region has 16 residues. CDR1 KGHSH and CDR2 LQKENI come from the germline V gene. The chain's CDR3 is CASSPGTGSSGNTIYF. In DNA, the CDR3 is TGTGCCAGCTCACCCGGGACAGGGTCCTCTGGAAACACCATATATTTT.

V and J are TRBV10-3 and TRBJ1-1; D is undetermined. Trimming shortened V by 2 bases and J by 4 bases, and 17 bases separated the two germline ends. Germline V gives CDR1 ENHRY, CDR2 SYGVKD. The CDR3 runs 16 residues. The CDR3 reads CAISENSVGLGTEAFF. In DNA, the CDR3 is TGTGCCATCAGTGAGAATTCGGTGGGCCTGGGCACTGAAGCTTTCTTT.

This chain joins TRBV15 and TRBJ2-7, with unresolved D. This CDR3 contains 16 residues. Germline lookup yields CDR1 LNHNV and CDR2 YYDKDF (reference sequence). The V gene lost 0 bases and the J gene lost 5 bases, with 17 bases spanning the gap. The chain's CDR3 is CATSRDIGFASDEQYF. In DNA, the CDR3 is TGTGCCACCAGCAGAGATATTGGGTTTGCGTCTGACGAGCAGTACTTC.

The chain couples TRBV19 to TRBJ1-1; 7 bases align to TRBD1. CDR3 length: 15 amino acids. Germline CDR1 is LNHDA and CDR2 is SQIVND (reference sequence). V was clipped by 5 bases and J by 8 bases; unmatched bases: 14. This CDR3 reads CASSSPTGRVYEAFF. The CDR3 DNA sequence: TGTGCCAGTAGTTCCCCGACAGGGAGGGTATACGAAGCTTTCTTT. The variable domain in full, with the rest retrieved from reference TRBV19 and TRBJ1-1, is DGGITQSPKYLFRKEGQNVTLSCEQNLNHDAMYWYRQDPGQGLRLIYYSQIVNDFQKGDIAEGYSVSREKKESFPLTVTSAQKNPTAFYLCASSSPTGRVYEAFFGQGTRLTVV.

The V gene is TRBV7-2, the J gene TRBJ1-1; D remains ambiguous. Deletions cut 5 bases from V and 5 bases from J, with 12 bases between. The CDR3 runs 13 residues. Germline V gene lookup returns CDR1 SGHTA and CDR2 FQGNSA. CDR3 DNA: TGTGCCAGCAGCAACCGGGGTGCGACTGAAGCTTTCTTT. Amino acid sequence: CASSNRGATEAFF.

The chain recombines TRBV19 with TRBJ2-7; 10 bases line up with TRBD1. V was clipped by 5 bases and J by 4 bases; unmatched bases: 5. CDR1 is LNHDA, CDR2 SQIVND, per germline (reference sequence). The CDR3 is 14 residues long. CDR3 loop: CASSLTGGTYEQYF. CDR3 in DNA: TGTGCCAGTAGTCTGACAGGGGGCACGTACGAGCAGTACTTC.

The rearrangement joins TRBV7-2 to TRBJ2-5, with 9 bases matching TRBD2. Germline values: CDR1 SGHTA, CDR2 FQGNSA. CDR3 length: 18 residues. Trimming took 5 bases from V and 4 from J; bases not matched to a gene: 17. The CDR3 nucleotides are TGTGCCAGCAGCCCGGTGATAGCGGGAGCCCGCGGGACAGAGACCCAGTACTTC. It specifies CASSPVIAGARGTETQYF.

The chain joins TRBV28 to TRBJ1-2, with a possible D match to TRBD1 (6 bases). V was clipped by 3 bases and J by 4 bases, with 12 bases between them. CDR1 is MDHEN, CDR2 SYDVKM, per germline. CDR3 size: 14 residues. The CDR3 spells CASSFGGLVYGYTF. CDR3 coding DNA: TGTGCCAGCAGTTTTGGGGGGCTCGTCTATGGCTACACCTTC.

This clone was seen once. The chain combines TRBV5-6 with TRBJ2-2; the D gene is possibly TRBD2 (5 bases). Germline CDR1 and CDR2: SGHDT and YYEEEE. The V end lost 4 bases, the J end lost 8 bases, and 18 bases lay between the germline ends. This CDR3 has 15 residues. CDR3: CASSRGLHESGELFF. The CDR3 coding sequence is TGTGCCAGCAGCCGGGGTCTGCACGAGTCGGGGGAGCTGTTTTTT.

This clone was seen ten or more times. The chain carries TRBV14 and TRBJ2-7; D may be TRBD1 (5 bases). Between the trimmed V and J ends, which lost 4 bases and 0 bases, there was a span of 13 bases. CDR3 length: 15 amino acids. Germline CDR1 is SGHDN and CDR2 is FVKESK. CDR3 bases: TGTGCCAGCAGCCCATTGACAGCGAGCTCCTACGAGCAGTACTTC. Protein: CASSPLTASSYEQYF.

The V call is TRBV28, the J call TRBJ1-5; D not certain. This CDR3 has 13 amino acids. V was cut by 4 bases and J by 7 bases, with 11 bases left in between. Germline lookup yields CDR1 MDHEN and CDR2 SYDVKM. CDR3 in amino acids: CASSSLRGQPQHF. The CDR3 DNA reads TGTGCCAGCAGTTCTCTCCGAGGGCAGCCCCAGCATTTT.

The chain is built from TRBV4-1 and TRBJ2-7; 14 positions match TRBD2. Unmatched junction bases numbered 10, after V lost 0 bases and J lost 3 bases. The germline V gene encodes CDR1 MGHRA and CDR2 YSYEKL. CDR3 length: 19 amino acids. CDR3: CASSQDRTWGLAGDYEQYF. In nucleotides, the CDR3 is TGCGCCAGCAGCCAAGATCGGACCTGGGGACTAGCGGGAGACTACGAGCAGTACTTC.

This CDR3 reads CAISEGSGIQYF. CDR3 nucleotides: TGTGCCATCAGTGAGGGGAGTGGGATTCAGTACTTC. The V call is TRBV10-3, the J call TRBJ2-4, with D perhaps TRBD2 (5 bases). V gave up 2 bases and J gave up 10 bases, with 9 bases separating them. Germline V gene sequence: CDR1 ENHRY, CDR2 SYGVKD. This CDR3 contains 12 residues.

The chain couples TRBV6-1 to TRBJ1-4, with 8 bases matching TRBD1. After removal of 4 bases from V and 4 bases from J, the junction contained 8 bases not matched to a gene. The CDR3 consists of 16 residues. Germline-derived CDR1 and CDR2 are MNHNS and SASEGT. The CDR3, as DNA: TGTGCCAGCAGTGGCGACAGGGGAGGGGTTAATGAAAAACTGTTTTTT. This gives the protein CASSGDRGGVNEKLFF.

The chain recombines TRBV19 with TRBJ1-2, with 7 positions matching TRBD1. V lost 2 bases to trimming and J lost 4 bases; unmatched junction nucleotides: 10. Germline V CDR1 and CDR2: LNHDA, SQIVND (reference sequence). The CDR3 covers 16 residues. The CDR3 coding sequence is TGTGCCAGTAGTATACAGGGACAGCCGAACCCCTATGGCTACACCTTC. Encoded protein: CASSIQGQPNPYGYTF. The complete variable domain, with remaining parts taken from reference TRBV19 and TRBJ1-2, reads DGGITQSPKYLFRKEGQNVTLSCEQNLNHDAMYWYRQDPGQGLRLIYYSQIVNDFQKGDIAEGYSVSREKKESFPLTVTSAQKNPTAFYLCASSIQGQPNPYGYTFGSGTRLTVV.

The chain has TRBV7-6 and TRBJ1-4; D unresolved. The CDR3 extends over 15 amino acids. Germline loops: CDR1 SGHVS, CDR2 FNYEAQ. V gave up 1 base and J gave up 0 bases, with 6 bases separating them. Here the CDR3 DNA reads TGTGCCAGCAGCTTAGTTCCTACAACTAATGAAAAACTGTTTTTT. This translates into CASSLVPTTNEKLFF.

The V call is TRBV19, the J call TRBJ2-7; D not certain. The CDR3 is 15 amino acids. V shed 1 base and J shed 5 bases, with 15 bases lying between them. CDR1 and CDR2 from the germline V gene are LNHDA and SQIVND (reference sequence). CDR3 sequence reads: CASSIGLRYINEQYF. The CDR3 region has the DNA TGTGCCAGTAGTATAGGACTTAGGTATATCAACGAGCAGTACTTC.